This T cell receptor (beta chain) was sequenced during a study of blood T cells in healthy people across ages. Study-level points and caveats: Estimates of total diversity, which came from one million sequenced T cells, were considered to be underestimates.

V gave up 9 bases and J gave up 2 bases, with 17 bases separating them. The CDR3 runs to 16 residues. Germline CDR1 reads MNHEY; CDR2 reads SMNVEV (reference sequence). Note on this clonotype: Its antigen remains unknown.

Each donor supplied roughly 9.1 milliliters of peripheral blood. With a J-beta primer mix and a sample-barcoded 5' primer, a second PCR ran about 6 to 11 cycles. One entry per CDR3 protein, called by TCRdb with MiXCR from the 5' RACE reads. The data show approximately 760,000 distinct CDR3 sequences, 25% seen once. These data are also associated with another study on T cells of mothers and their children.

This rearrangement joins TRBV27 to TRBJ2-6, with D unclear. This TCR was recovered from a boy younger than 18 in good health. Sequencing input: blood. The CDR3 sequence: CASANAPVPGANVLTF. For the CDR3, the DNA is TGTGCCAGTGCTAATGCGCCCGTACCTGGGGCCAACGTCCTGACTTTC. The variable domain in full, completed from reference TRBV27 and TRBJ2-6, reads EAQVTQNPRYLITVTGKKLTVTCSQNMNHEYMSWYRQDPGLGLRQIYYSMNVEVTDKGDVPEGYKVSRKEKRNFPLILESPSPNQTSLYFCASANAPVPGANVLTFGAGSRLTVL.